The 30 T cell receptor beta chains reported below all come from one sample, sequenced in a study of cytotoxic CD8 clonotypes in ibrutinib-treated CLL. Assay: immunoSEQ multiplex PCR; the TCRdb copy retains only in-frame clones and omits some. In the table there are roughly 150,000 clones, about 88% of which are singletons. The specimen comprised PBMCs, sampled at disease progression, from a patient treated with ibrutinib. Every receptor here comes from a human donor with chronic lymphocytic leukemia.

The genes are TRBV25-1 and TRBJ1-3; D remains unclear. Trimming removed 3 bases from V and 0 bases from J, with 6 bases in between. Germline loops: CDR1 MGHDK, CDR2 SYGVNS. The CDR3 runs 14 residues. This CDR3 reads CASSDPDSGNTIYF. The CDR3 DNA sequence: TGTGCCAGCAGTGATCCCGACTCTGGAAACACCATATATTTT.

The chain combines TRBV19 with TRBJ2-2; 12 positions match TRBD1. CDR1 and CDR2 from the germline V gene are LNHDA and SQIVND (reference sequence). J gave up 6 bases and V 9 bases, and 11 bases lay outside the gene matches. The CDR3 totals 16 residues. The CDR3 DNA reads as TGTGCCAGCGATACATCCGGGACAGGGGGCCCCGGGGAGCTGTTTTTT. Its protein product is CASDTSGTGGPGELFF.

The V call is TRBV5-1, the J call TRBJ1-4; 9 positions match TRBD1. The V segment lost 2 bases and the J segment 0 bases; nucleotides outside the gene matches: 2. The length of the CDR3 is 16 residues. Germline V gene sequence: CDR1 SGHRS, CDR2 YFSETQ. The CDR3 loop reads CASSFGTGSTNEKLFF. The CDR3 nucleotides read TGCGCCAGCAGCTTCGGGACAGGGTCAACTAATGAAAAACTGTTTTTT.

This chain uses TRBV5-1 with TRBJ2-5; 7 nucleotides match TRBD1. The CDR3 extends over 13 amino acids. J lost 6 bases, V lost 4 bases, and 6 bases had no gene match. Germline values: CDR1 SGHRS, CDR2 YFSETQ. The CDR3 DNA sequence: TGCGCCAGCAGCACAGGGGAAAAGCAGACCCAGTACTTC. Its protein product is CASSTGEKQTQYF.

This clone was detected once. V gene TRBV11-1 combines with J gene TRBJ2-7, with unresolved D. CDR1 is SGHAT, CDR2 FQDESV, per germline (reference sequence). The CDR3 consists of 13 residues. With 5 bases removed from V and 3 bases from J, the gap between germline ends came to 11 bases. CDR3 sequence reads: CASSLLNNYEQYF. CDR3 DNA sequence: TGTGCCAGCAGCCTGCTAAATAACTACGAGCAGTACTTC.

The chain couples TRBV10-3 to TRBJ1-3; D not resolved. Germline CDR1 reads ENHRY; CDR2 reads SYGVKD. The CDR3 contains 15 residues. V was clipped by 2 bases and J by 0 bases, with 8 bases between them. The CDR3 sequence: CAISETVDSGNTIYF. The CDR3 DNA sequence: TGTGCCATCAGTGAGACGGTAGACTCTGGAAACACCATATATTTT.

J is TRBJ2-7 and V is TRBV27, with a tentative D call TRBD1 (6 bases). This CDR3 contains 15 residues. Germline-derived CDR1 and CDR2 are MNHEY and SMNVEV (reference sequence). The V and J ends lost 2 bases and 2 bases respectively, with 13 bases between them. CDR3 in DNA: TGTGCCAGCAGTTTAGGGGGCGCCTTTCCCTACGAGCAGTACTTC. It encodes CASSLGGAFPYEQYF.

The rearrangement links TRBV11-3 to TRBJ1-1; TRBD1 matches at 9 bases. V lost 7 bases and J lost 0; bases outside the gene matches: 6. Germline-derived CDR1 and CDR2 are SGHNT and YENEEA. The CDR3 covers 15 residues. CDR3 amino acids: CASTRTGAMNTEAFF. The CDR3, as DNA: TGTGCCAGCACCAGGACAGGGGCGATGAACACTGAAGCTTTCTTT.

J is TRBJ1-5 and V is TRBV6-1, with D unresolved. Germline V gene sequence: CDR1 MNHNS, CDR2 SASEGT. With 4 bases removed from V and 4 bases from J, the gap between germline ends came to 8 bases. The CDR3 length is 13 residues. The CDR3 spells CASSGTGNQPQHF. CDR3 in DNA: TGTGCCAGCAGTGGGACCGGGAATCAGCCCCAGCATTTT.

The chain is built from TRBV7-2 and TRBJ2-1, with unresolved D. Deletions cut 6 bases from V and 0 bases from J, with 12 bases between. Germline V gene data show CDR1 as SGHTA and CDR2 as FQGNSA. The CDR3 spans 15 residues. The CDR3 coding sequence is TGTGCCAGCAGTCCGGCTCCAAGCTCCTACAATGAGCAGTTCTTC. Its translation is CASSPAPSSYNEQFF.

The chain recombines TRBV6-1 with TRBJ1-1; the D gene is possibly TRBD1 (6 bases). CDR1 and CDR2 (germline): MNHNS, SASEGT. The V and J ends lost 7 bases and 4 bases respectively, with 13 bases between them. The CDR3 covers 13 residues. The CDR3 region has the DNA TGTGCCAGCACCAACACCAGGGGCACTGAAGCTTTCTTT. Residues: CASTNTRGTEAFF.

The V call is TRBV5-1, the J call TRBJ2-1; possibly TRBD1 or TRBD2 for D (5 bases each). With 10 bases removed from V and 8 bases from J, the gap between germline ends came to 16 bases. Germline CDR1 reads SGHRS; CDR2 reads YFSETQ. This CDR3 comprises 12 residues. CDR3 DNA sequence: TGCGCCTCCGGGGACGTATCGGATGAGCAGTTCTTC. Its protein is CASGDVSDEQFF.

The chain is built from TRBV11-3 and TRBJ2-5; a possible D gene is TRBD2 (6 bases). Judging by the DNA end, TRBJ2-7 fits better; the J call may be wrong. The CDR3 runs 15 residues. Per the germline V gene, CDR1 is SGHNT and CDR2 is YENEEA. CDR3 coding DNA: TGTGCCAGCAGCTTCGGCGGGGTGTATTCCTACGAGCAGTACTTC. As protein: CASSFGGVYSYEQYF.

V usage is TRBV5-4 and J usage is TRBJ2-7; D unclear. Germline CDR1 is SGHNT and CDR2 is YYREEE (reference sequence). V was clipped by 2 bases and J by 3 bases, with 18 bases between them. The length of the CDR3 is 16 residues. As DNA, the CDR3 is TGTGCCAGCAGCTTCGGTCGTTTCGCACAGAACTACGAGCAGTACTTC. This translates into CASSFGRFAQNYEQYF.

V is TRBV21-1 and J is TRBJ2-1; the table's D gene call, TRBD2, was not cross checked with the DNA. TRBV21-1 is annotated as a pseudogene. The CDR3 has 14 residues. CDR3 protein: CASSKPPPGNEQFF. CDR3 nucleotides: TGTGCCAGCAGCAAACCCCCACCCGGCAATGAGCAGTTCTTC.

The J gene is TRBJ1-3, the V gene TRBV28; D remains ambiguous. Trimming took 5 bases from V and 7 from J, leaving 18 bases between them. Germline loops: CDR1 MDHEN, CDR2 SYDVKM. This CDR3 region has 15 residues. CDR3 DNA: TGTGCCAGCAGTCTCCATCCGCGGTCCCGGAACACCATATATTTT. Protein product: CASSLHPRSRNTIYF.

The genes are TRBV6-5 and TRBJ1-5; D gene ambiguous. V lost 9 bases to trimming and J lost 4 bases, with 13 bases between them. CDR1 and CDR2 from the germline V gene are MNHEY and SVGAGI. CDR3 length equals 13 residues. Here the CDR3 reads CASGLQINQPQHF. CDR3 bases: TGTGCCAGTGGGCTGCAAATAAATCAGCCCCAGCATTTT.

The chain is built from TRBV11-3 and TRBJ2-1, with D possibly matching TRBD1 (5 bases). Per germline, CDR1 SGHNT and CDR2 YENEEA. The V end was cut by 7 bases, the J end by 5 bases, with 21 bases between. The CDR3 runs to 16 residues. The CDR3 DNA reads as TGTGCCAGCAAAGTAAAGCTAGGGGCTGCCAACAATGAGCAGTTCTTC. It is translated as CASKVKLGAANNEQFF.

The chain is built from TRBV7-2 and TRBJ2-7, with 9 bases matching TRBD2. J gave up 0 bases and V 5 bases, and 8 bases lay outside the gene matches. The CDR3 covers 16 residues. CDR1 is SGHTA and CDR2 is FQGNSA in the germline V gene. CDR3 in DNA: TGTGCCAGCAGCGGGTTCGGCGGGAGGGTCTCCTACGAGCAGTACTTC. This codes for CASSGFGGRVSYEQYF.

This rearrangement joins TRBV4-1 to TRBJ1-2, with 8 bases identical to TRBD1. V dropped 6 bases and J dropped 2; count of bases not matched to a gene: 8. Per the germline V gene, CDR1 is MGHRA and CDR2 is YSYEKL. The CDR3 covers 15 residues. CDR3 bases: TGCGCCAGCAGTAATTATCGGGACAGGAACTATGGCTACACCTTC. Translated, it gives CASSNYRDRNYGYTF.

This clone was counted between two and nine times. This chain links TRBV7-3 with TRBJ2-2; 15 bases line up with TRBD2. This CDR3 comprises 16 residues. CDR1 and CDR2 from the germline V gene are SGHTA and FQGTGA. Losses at the gene ends were 5 bases for V and 6 bases for J; bases not matched to a gene: 4. Written as DNA, the CDR3 is TGTGCCAGCAGCCAGGGACTAGCGGGAGGCTCCGGGGAGCTGTTTTTT. This translates into CASSQGLAGGSGELFF.

The rearrangement links TRBV5-5 to TRBJ1-2; possible D gene TRBD1, 6 bases. The ends were cut back, 5 bases at V and 6 bases at J, with 17 bases in the middle. CDR1 is SGHKS and CDR2 is YYEKEE in the germline V gene (reference sequence). This CDR3 spans 14 amino acids. The CDR3 bases are TGTGCCAGCAGTATTTTAGGCAGGGGCGATGGCTACACCTTC. It translates to CASSILGRGDGYTF.

The rearrangement uses TRBV4-1 and TRBJ2-7; a possible D gene is TRBD2 (5 bases). The V gene's germline CDR1 is MGHRA and CDR2 YSYEKL. The V end was cut by 1 base, the J end by 4 bases, with 11 bases between. The CDR3 totals 14 residues. The CDR3 DNA follows: TGCGCCAGCAGCCAAGTCGAGGGTGAATACGAGCAGTACTTC. It codes for CASSQVEGEYEQYF.

The chain carries TRBV30 and TRBJ2-7, with TRBD2 as a possible D gene (5 bases). Deletions cut 1 base from V and 0 bases from J, with 7 bases between. In germline, CDR1 is GTSNPN, CDR2 SVGIG (reference sequence). This CDR3 region has 13 residues. The CDR3 reads CAWSDGSSYEQYF. Here the CDR3 DNA reads TGTGCCTGGAGTGATGGGAGCTCCTACGAGCAGTACTTC.

The DNA for the CDR3 is TGTGCCAGCAGCCCACTGGACCTCCCCAACGAGCAGTACTTC. It codes for CASSPLDLPNEQYF. The V call is TRBV5-4, the J call TRBJ2-7; no firm D call. The CDR3 is made up of 14 amino acids. Trimming stripped 4 bases from V and 5 bases from J, with 16 bases between. Germline CDR1 is SGHNT and CDR2 is YYREEE (reference sequence).

This chain links TRBV4-1 with TRBJ1-1; tentatively, D is TRBD1 (5 bases). Trimming stripped 5 bases from V and 5 bases from J, with 15 bases between. In germline, CDR1 is MGHRA, CDR2 YSYEKL. This CDR3 is built from 14 residues. CDR3 sequence (DNA): TGCGCCAGCAGCTATGAAGGGGAGAGGACTGAAGCTTTCTTT. This codes for CASSYEGERTEAFF.

The genes are TRBV15 and TRBJ2-1, with D unclear. The CDR3 runs to 17 residues. Trimming cost V 0 bases and J 3 bases, with 15 bases left between them. Germline CDR1 is LNHNV and CDR2 is YYDKDF (reference sequence). CDR3 coding DNA: TGTGCCACCAGCAGAGAATCCGGCGCACGCCGCTACAATGAGCAGTTCTTC. It yields the protein CATSRESGARRYNEQFF.

The chain recombines TRBV5-1 with TRBJ1-1, with D uncertain. The germline gives CDR1 SGHRS, CDR2 YFSETQ. The length of the CDR3 is 15 residues. The V gene lost 0 bases and the J gene lost 1 base, with 10 bases spanning the gap. DNA for the CDR3: TGCGCCAGCAGCTTGGCTGGTATTTCGAACACTGAAGCTTTCTTT. It translates to CASSLAGISNTEAFF.

V and J are TRBV25-1 and TRBJ2-3, with a tentative D call TRBD1 (6 bases). The germline CDR1 and CDR2 sequences are MGHDK and SYGVNS. Trimming took 3 bases from V and 6 from J, leaving 13 bases between them. The CDR3 runs 14 residues. The CDR3 bases are TGTGCCAGCAGTGATCGACAGGCCGCGGATACGCAGTATTTT. Its protein is CASSDRQAADTQYF.

V and J are TRBV5-6 and TRBJ2-1; 9 bases fit TRBD1. With V trimmed by 2 bases and J by 4 bases, 10 bases remained unmatched. Germline loops: CDR1 SGHDT, CDR2 YYEEEE. This CDR3 region has 17 residues. In nucleotides, the CDR3 is TGTGCCAGCAGCTTATTTTCGACAGGGGGACCGTACAATGAGCAGTTCTTC. Residues: CASSLFSTGGPYNEQFF.